These 5 T cell receptor beta chains share one sample of origin, sequenced in a study of cytomegalovirus exposure and HLA in healthy donors. PCR employed 60 Vbeta and 13 Jbeta primers. The assay was immunoSEQ multiplex PCR, and TCRdb's table has in-frame clones only and misses some. The sample carries about 200,000 clones, roughly 12% recorded once. Sample: PBMCs. These receptors all come from a man aged 50-60 years in good health and CMV-seropositive.

A few counts support this clone. The chain combines TRBV19 with TRBJ2-3; 7 positions agree with TRBD1. Unmatched junction bases numbered 3, after V lost 6 bases and J lost 0 bases. Germline CDR1 and CDR2: LNHDA and SQIVND (reference sequence). CDR3 size: 14 residues. The CDR3 spells CASRRTGSTDTQYF. In DNA form, the CDR3 reads TGTGCCAGTAGGCGGACAGGTAGCACAGATACGCAGTATTTT.

The chain recombines TRBV14 with TRBJ1-1; D is perhaps TRBD1 (6 bases). The CDR3 contains 15 residues. Trimming cost V 4 bases and J 0 bases, with 12 bases left between them. Per germline, CDR1 SGHDN and CDR2 FVKESK. The CDR3 DNA follows: TGTGCCAGCAGCCCGCGGACAGTCATGAACACTGAAGCTTTCTTT. Its translation is CASSPRTVMNTEAFF.

This chain uses TRBV5-1 with TRBJ1-1, with TRBD1 matching 7 bases. The CDR3 sequence is 15 residues long. CDR1 and CDR2 from the germline V gene are SGHRS and YFSETQ. V was clipped by 4 bases and J by 1 base; unmatched bases: 7. The CDR3, as DNA: TGCGCCAGCAGCGTTGCCGGGACAGCGAACACTGAAGCTTTCTTT. The encoded protein is CASSVAGTANTEAFF. The whole variable domain, remainder taken from reference TRBV5-1 and TRBJ1-1, is KAGVTQTPRYLIKTRGQQVTLSCSPISGHRSVSWYQQTPGQGLQFLFEYFSETQRNKGNFPGRFSGRQFSNSRSEMNVSTLELGDSALYLCASSVAGTANTEAFFGQGTRLTVV.

CDR3 DNA: TGCGCCAGCAGCCAAGGGGAGCGGGGCACTGAAGCTTTCTTT. It is translated as CASSQGERGTEAFF. V and J are TRBV4-3 and TRBJ1-1; no definite D call. Trimming took 1 base from V and 4 from J, leaving 10 bases between them. The CDR3 has 14 amino acids. The germline V gene encodes CDR1 LGHNA and CDR2 YSLEER.

The CDR3 region has the DNA TGTGCCAGCAGCGGTAGGGGGGGCGCGGCTAATGAAAAACTGTTTTTT. Its translation: CASSGRGGAANEKLFF. This rearrangement joins TRBV13 to TRBJ1-4; D is perhaps TRBD1 (6 bases). This CDR3 has 16 amino acids. CDR1 and CDR2 (germline): PRHDT, FYEKMQ (reference sequence). Between the trimmed V and J ends, which lost 5 bases and 3 bases, there was a span of 16 bases.